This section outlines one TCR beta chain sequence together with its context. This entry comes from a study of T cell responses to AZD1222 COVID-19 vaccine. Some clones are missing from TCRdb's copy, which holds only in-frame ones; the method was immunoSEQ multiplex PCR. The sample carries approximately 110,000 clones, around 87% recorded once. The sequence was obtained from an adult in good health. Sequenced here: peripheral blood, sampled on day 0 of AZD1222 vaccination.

The CDR3 reads CASSPLSGNTIYF. The CDR3 region has the DNA TGTGCCAGCAGCCCCCTCTCCGGAAACACCATATATTTT. The V call is TRBV3-1 (or the pseudogene TRBV3-2), the J call TRBJ1-3; D is uncertain. The CDR3 spans 13 residues. The germline V gene has CDR1 LGHDT and CDR2 YNNKEL (reference sequence). V was clipped by 4 bases and J by 4 bases, with 8 bases between them.